This T cell receptor beta chain was sequenced in a study of prognosis after radiotherapy for stage I lung cancer. Study background: Around 13 of the patients presented with newly diagnosed primary stage I lung tumors; several had oligometastatic NSCLC following surgical resection of the primary tumor.

The CDR3 consists of 14 residues. The V end lost 2 bases, the J end lost 3 bases, and 11 bases lay between the germline ends. The V gene's germline CDR1 is SGHAT and CDR2 FQNNGV. With two-round multiplex PCR, TCR beta CDR3 sequences were amplified from genomic DNA. Used in first-round PCR were primers specific to each TRBV and TRBJ gene. Via MiXCR, TCRdb re-called the multiplex PCR reads, giving one row per CDR3 protein. The sample shows under 20,000 distinct CDR3 sequences, roughly 40% of them seen only once. This clonotype was recorded many times. This could be a read error, since a much larger clone is one nucleotide away.

The sequence was obtained from a donor aged 50 or older with non-small cell lung cancer. V and J are TRBV11-2 and TRBJ2-7; perhaps TRBD1 as D (6 bases). The material sequenced was PBMCs, taken before or after stereotactic body radiation therapy (not recorded which). CDR3 DNA sequence: TGTGCCAGCAGCTTATTGGCAGGGGTCTACGAGCAGTACTTC. This translates into CASSLLAGVYEQYF.